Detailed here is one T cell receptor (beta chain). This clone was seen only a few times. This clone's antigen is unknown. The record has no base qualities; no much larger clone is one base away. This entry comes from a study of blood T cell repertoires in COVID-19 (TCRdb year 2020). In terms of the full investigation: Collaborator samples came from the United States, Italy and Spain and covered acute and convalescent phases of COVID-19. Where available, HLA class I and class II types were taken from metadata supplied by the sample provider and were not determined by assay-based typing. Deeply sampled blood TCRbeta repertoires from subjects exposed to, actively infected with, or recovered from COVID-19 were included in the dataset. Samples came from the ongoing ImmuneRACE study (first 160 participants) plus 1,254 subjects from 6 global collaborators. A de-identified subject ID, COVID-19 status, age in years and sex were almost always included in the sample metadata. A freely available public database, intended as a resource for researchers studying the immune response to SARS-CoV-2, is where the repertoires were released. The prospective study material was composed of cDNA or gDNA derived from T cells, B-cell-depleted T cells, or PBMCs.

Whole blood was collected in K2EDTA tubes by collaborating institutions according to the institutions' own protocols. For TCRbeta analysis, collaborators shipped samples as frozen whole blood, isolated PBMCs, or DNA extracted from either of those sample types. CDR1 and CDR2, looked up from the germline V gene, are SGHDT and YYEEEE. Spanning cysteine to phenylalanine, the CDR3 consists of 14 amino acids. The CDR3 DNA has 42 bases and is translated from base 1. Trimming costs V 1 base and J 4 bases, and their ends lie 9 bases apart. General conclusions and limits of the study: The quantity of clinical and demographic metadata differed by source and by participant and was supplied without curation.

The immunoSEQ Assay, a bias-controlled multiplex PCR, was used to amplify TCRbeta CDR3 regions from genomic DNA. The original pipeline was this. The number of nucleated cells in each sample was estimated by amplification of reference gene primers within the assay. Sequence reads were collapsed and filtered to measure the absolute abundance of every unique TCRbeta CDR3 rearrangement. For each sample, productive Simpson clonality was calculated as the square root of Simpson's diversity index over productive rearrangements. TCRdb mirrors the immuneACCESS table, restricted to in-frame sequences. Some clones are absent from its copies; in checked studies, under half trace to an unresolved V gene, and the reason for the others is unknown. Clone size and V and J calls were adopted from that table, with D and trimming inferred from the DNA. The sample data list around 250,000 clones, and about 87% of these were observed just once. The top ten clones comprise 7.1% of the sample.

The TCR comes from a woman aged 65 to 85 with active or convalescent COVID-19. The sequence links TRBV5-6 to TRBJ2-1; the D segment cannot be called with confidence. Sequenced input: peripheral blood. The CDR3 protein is CASSLSTLYNEQFF. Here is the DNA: TGTGCCAGCAGCTTGTCGACACTTTACAATGAGCAGTTCTTC.